The 14 T cell receptor beta chains given below trace back to one sample, sequenced in a study of T cells in Graves' hyperthyroidism and ophthalmopathy. TCR beta CDR3 regions were amplified from RNA transcripts. Carried out on the TCR CDR3, a first-round RT-PCR used the HTBI primer set. Each CDR3 protein is one row after TCRdb ran MiXCR on the multiplex PCR reads. The sample lists approximately 710,000 distinct CDR3 sequences; approximately 15% were seen once. Sequences were obtained from blood. The receptor source for this set is a man in his fifties with Graves' hyperthyroidism.

In its sample, this clonotype was seen many times. The chain links TRBV12-3 or TRBV12-4 to TRBJ2-1; 8 nucleotides match TRBD1. V gave up 3 bases and J gave up 6 bases; unmatched junction bases: 4. CDR3 length equals 14 residues. For the CDR3, the DNA is TGTGCCAGCAGTTTCGGACAGGGTAGCAATGAGCAGTTCTTC. Its translation is CASSFGQGSNEQFF.

As to this clonotype: Germline and junction disagree at one end, which may indicate a read error. The rearrangement joins TRBV7-8 to TRBJ2-1; possibly TRBD2 for D (6 bases). CDR1 and CDR2 from the germline V gene are SGHVS and FQNEAQ. The length of the CDR3 is 19 residues. The CDR3, as DNA: TGTGCCAACAGCTTAGAAAGGAGGGCCGGGACCGGAACCTACAATGAGCAGTTCTTC. It specifies CANSLERRAGTGTYNEQFF.

This rearrangement joins TRBV24-1 to TRBJ1-1, with 9 bases identical to TRBD1. CDR1 and CDR2 from the germline V gene are KGHDR and SFDVKD. V lost 3 bases and J lost 4; bases outside the gene matches: 11. There are 17 residues in the CDR3. CDR3 protein: CATSDGRGRQGGTEAFF. The CDR3 nucleotides read TGTGCCACCAGTGATGGTCGTGGTAGACAGGGGGGCACTGAAGCTTTCTTT.

This clonotype was counted ten times or more. The chain employs TRBV20-1 and TRBJ2-7; D call uncertain. V lost 7 bases to trimming and J lost 0 bases, with 10 bases between them. Germline CDR1 and CDR2: DFQATT and SNEGSKA (reference sequence). The CDR3 has 12 residues. CDR3 residues: CSGTESSYEQYF. For the CDR3, the DNA is TGCAGTGGGACCGAAAGCTCCTACGAGCAGTACTTC.

This clonotype was counted ten times or more. CDR3 bases: TGTGCCAGCAGCTACAACCCCGGACTAGTCTCCTACGAGCAGTACTTC. It specifies CASSYNPGLVSYEQYF. The J gene is TRBJ2-7, the V gene TRBV11-2; TRBD2 matches at 7 bases. Germline lookup yields CDR1 SGHAT and CDR2 FQNNGV. The V and J ends lost 4 bases and 0 bases, in that order; junction bases with no gene match: 9. CDR3 length equals 16 residues. Complete variable domain (other parts from reference TRBV11-2 and TRBJ2-7): EAGVAQSPRYKIIEKRQSVAFWCNPISGHATLYWYQQILGQGPKLLIQFQNNGVVDDSQLPKDRFSAERLKGVDSTLKIQPAKLEDSAVYLCASSYNPGLVSYEQYFGPGTRLTVT.

There are many counts of this clonotype. The chain recombines TRBV2 with TRBJ1-1; D perhaps matches TRBD1 (6 bases). This CDR3 contains 15 residues. CDR1 is SNHLY, CDR2 FYNNEI, per germline. Trimming left V 8 bases short and J 0 bases short, with 16 bases between. The CDR3 loop is CASRLGTLMNTEAFF. In DNA, the CDR3 is TGTGCCAGCCGGCTAGGGACACTGATGAACACTGAAGCTTTCTTT.

The V call is TRBV19, the J call TRBJ1-4, with unresolved D. Looked up from germline, CDR1 is LNHDA and CDR2 is SQIVND (reference sequence). The V gene lost 5 bases and the J gene lost 8 bases, with 18 bases spanning the gap. The CDR3 consists of 15 residues. The CDR3 protein is CASSFRQIKREKLFF. CDR3 in DNA: TGTGCCAGTAGTTTTCGTCAGATAAAGCGGGAAAAACTGTTTTTT.

This clonotype was detected ten times or more. This rearrangement joins TRBV11-2 to TRBJ1-1; TRBD1 agrees at 7 bases. The CDR3 spans 13 residues. With V trimmed by 6 bases and J by 2 bases, 3 bases remained unmatched. The germline gives CDR1 SGHAT, CDR2 FQNNGV. Here the CDR3 reads CASRRGLNTEAFF. The CDR3 region has the DNA TGTGCCAGCAGGAGGGGGCTCAACACTGAAGCTTTCTTT.

This clonotype showed up just a few times. The rearrangement joins TRBV2 to TRBJ2-7, with TRBD2 matching over 10 bases. Losses at the gene ends were 3 bases for V and 5 bases for J; bases not matched to a gene: 13. The CDR3 is 17 amino acids. Per the germline V gene, CDR1 is SNHLY and CDR2 is FYNNEI. The chain's CDR3 is CASSDQTSGKAEDEQYF. In nucleotides, the CDR3 is TGTGCCAGCAGTGATCAAACTAGCGGGAAAGCTGAGGACGAGCAGTACTTC.

Comment on this clonotype: Being one base from a much bigger clone, this may be a read error. V gene TRBV6-2 or TRBV6-3 combines with J gene TRBJ1-5, with D possibly TRBD1 on 5 matching bases. Germline V gene data show CDR1 as MNHEY and CDR2 as SVGEGT. This CDR3 comprises 13 residues. Here the CDR3 reads CASSYQGGQLQHF. CDR3 bases: TGTGCCAGCAGTTACCAGGGTGGTCAGCTCCAGCATTTT.

This clonotype appeared many times. The rearrangement joins TRBV7-2 to TRBJ1-5; D not certain. CDR1 is SGHTA, CDR2 FQGNSA, per germline. The CDR3 spans 14 residues. The V end was cut by 1 base, the J end by 0 bases, with 4 bases between. The CDR3 sequence: CASSLVDSNQPQHF. The CDR3 region has the DNA TGTGCCAGCAGCTTAGTAGATAGCAATCAGCCCCAGCATTTT.

This clonotype has a handful of counts. J is TRBJ2-6 and V is TRBV5-1, with a weak D call TRBD2 (6 bases). Trimming took 4 bases from V and 0 from J, leaving 11 bases between them. Germline loops: CDR1 SGHRS, CDR2 YFSETQ. The CDR3 extends over 16 amino acids. In nucleotides, the CDR3 is TGCGCCAGCAGCACGGGGGTTAGCTCTGGGGCCAACGTCCTGACTTTC. It encodes CASSTGVSSGANVLTF.

The chain is built from TRBV29-1 and TRBJ2-1, with TRBD2 matching over 7 bases. The CDR3 totals 19 residues. Unmatched junction bases numbered 15, after V lost 1 base and J lost 0 bases. CDR1 is SQVTM, CDR2 ANQGSEA, per germline. CDR3 sequence: CSVEGVGGRTPSSYNEQFF. As DNA, the CDR3 is TGCAGCGTTGAAGGCGTAGGCGGGAGAACCCCTTCCTCCTACAATGAGCAGTTCTTC.

This clonotype showed up just a few times. The rearrangement links TRBV20-1 to TRBJ2-7, with TRBD1 identical over 9 bases. CDR3 length: 14 amino acids. V lost 5 bases to trimming and J lost 1 base; unmatched junction nucleotides: 6. In germline, CDR1 is DFQATT, CDR2 SNEGSKA (reference sequence). The CDR3 is CSAERTGASYEQYF. CDR3 in DNA: TGCAGTGCTGAAAGGACAGGGGCATCCTACGAGCAGTACTTC.